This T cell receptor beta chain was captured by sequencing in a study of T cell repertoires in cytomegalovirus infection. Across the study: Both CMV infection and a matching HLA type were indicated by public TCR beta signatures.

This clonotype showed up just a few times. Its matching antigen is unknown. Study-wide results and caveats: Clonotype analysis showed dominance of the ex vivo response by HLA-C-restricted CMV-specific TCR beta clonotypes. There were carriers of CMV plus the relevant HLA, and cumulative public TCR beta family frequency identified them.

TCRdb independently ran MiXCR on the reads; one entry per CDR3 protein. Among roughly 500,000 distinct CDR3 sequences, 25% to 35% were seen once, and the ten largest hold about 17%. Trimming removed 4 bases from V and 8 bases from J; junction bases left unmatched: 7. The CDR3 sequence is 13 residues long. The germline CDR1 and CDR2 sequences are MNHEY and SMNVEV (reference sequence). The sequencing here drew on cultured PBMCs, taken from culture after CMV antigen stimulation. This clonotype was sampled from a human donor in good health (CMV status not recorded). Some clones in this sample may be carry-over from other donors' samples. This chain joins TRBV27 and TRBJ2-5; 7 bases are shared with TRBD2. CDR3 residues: CASSWREWGTQYF. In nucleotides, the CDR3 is TGTGCCAGCAGTTGGCGGGAGTGGGGTACCCAGTACTTC.